This TCR beta chain derives from a study of shared clonotypes between healthy human individuals. Across the study: The people who gave samples were two women and three men aged 18 to 49.

The length of the CDR3 is 13 residues. CDR1 and CDR2 from the germline V gene are SEHNR and FQNEAQ (reference sequence). V lost 1 base, J lost 9 bases, and 10 bases lay in between. Remarks on this clone: Its target is unknown.

Original handling: Junction-only sequences produced by ImmunoSEQ had no quality scores, so filtering differed. Here immunoSEQ multiplex PCR was the method, and the copy in TCRdb shows in-frame clones only, minus some. Clonal size and the V and J genes are those of that table, whereas D and trimming came from the DNA. Of roughly 500,000 clones detected, roughly four fifths appear once; the ten largest clones hold roughly 13%. Study-wide results and limits: Few donors limited the genetic and exposure-history diversity represented.

The TCR originated in a woman aged 40-49 years in good health. Some clones in this sample may be carry-over from other donors' samples. Sequenced input: PBMCs. The chain uses TRBV7-9 and TRBJ1-5, with D uncertain. The CDR3 is CASSLGEGRPQHF. The CDR3 DNA reads TGTGCCAGCAGCTTAGGGGAGGGTAGGCCCCAGCATTTT. Full variable domain (outside the CDR3, taken from reference TRBV7-9 and TRBJ1-5): DTGVSQNPRHKITKRGQNVTFRCDPISEHNRLYWYRQTLGQGPEFLTYFQNEAQLEKSRLLSDRFSAERPKGSFSTLEIQRTEQGDSAMYLCASSLGEGRPQHFGDGTRLSIL.